This T cell receptor (beta chain) was sequenced in a study of CD8 T cells in ankylosing spondylitis. Making the TCR beta libraries involved quantitative 5'-RACE with molecular barcodes. TCRdb reprocessed the 5' RACE reads via MiXCR and lists one record per CDR3 protein. The table includes 300,000 to 350,000 distinct CDR3 sequences, less than 25% detected once. Trimming left V 5 bases short and J 5 bases short, with 19 bases between. The CDR3 runs 15 residues. Germline CDR1 and CDR2: DFQATT and SNEGSKA (reference sequence). The sample consisted of blood, either unsorted or a sorted T cell fraction (not recorded which). The source is a female donor with ankylosing spondylitis or in good health (not recorded which). V usage is TRBV20-1 and J usage is TRBJ2-1; D might be TRBD1 or TRBD2, each matching 5 bases. Here the CDR3 reads CSAPLQGERDNEQFF. The CDR3 DNA reads TGCAGTGCTCCTCTTCAAGGGGAGAGGGACAATGAGCAGTTCTTC.